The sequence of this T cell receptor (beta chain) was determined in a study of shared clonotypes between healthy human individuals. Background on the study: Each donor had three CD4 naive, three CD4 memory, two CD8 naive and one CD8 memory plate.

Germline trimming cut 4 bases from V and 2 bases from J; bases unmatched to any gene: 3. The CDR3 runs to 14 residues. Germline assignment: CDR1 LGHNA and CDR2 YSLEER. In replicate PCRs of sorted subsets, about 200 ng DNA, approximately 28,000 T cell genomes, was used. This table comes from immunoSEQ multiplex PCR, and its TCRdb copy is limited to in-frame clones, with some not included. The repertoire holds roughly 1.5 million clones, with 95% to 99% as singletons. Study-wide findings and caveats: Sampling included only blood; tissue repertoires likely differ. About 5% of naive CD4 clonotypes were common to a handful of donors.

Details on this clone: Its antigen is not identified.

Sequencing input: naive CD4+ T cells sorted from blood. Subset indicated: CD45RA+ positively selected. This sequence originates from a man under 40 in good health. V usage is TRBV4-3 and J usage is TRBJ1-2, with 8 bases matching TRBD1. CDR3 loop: CASSRTGFNYGYTF. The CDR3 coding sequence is TGCGCCAGCAGCCGGACAGGGTTCAACTATGGCTACACCTTC.